One sample yielded the 22 T cell receptor beta chains listed below, sequenced in a study of blood T cell repertoires in COVID-19. Generated by immunoSEQ multiplex PCR, the TCRdb table keeps only in-frame clones and is missing some. The top ten hold approximately 1.9% of the sample, which has about 320,000 clones, 85% seen once. The sequenced sample was PBMCs or T cells enriched from blood (not recorded which). Source of these receptors: a woman under 40 who had been exposed to COVID-19.

The table lists this clone with many counts. V and J are TRBV6-5 and TRBJ1-6; D gene uncertain. The CDR3 sequence is 13 residues long. Germline CDR1 is MNHEY and CDR2 is SVGAGI. V gave up 5 bases and J gave up 9 bases, with 11 bases separating them. CDR3 loop: CASSPGSVSPLHF. CDR3 in DNA: TGTGCCAGCAGTCCGGGGTCAGTTTCACCCCTCCACTTT.

This clone showed up just once. The chain recombines TRBV9 with TRBJ2-3, with D tentatively TRBD1 (6 bases). The CDR3 length is 15 residues. V lost 0 bases to trimming and J lost 3 bases, with 11 bases between them. From germline, CDR1 is SGDLS and CDR2 YYNGEE. CDR3 residues: CASSVVTGLTDTQYF. The DNA of the CDR3 is TGTGCCAGCAGCGTAGTAACAGGGCTAACAGATACGCAGTATTTT. Together with reference TRBV9 and TRBJ2-3, the CDR3 gives the full variable domain: DSGVTQTPKHLITATGQRVTLRCSPRSGDLSVYWYQQSLDQGLQFLIQYYNGEERAKGNILERFSAQQFPDLHSELNLSSLELGDSALYFCASSVVTGLTDTQYFGPGTRLTVL.

V and J are TRBV18 and TRBJ1-1; D not resolved. There are 11 residues in the CDR3. Trimming shortened V by 4 bases and J by 2 bases, and 2 bases separated the two germline ends. Per germline, CDR1 KGHSH and CDR2 LQKENI. CDR3 loop: CASSLNTEAFF. The CDR3 nucleotides are TGTGCCAGCTCACTAAACACTGAAGCTTTCTTT.

The chain links TRBV28 to TRBJ2-1; 7 bases line up with TRBD2. Germline lookup yields CDR1 MDHEN and CDR2 SYDVKM. Trimming removed 5 bases from V and 9 bases from J; junction bases left unmatched: 4. The CDR3 is 12 residues long. The CDR3 DNA is TGTGCCAGCAGTACCACTAGCGCTGAGCAGTTCTTC. Residues: CASSTTSAEQFF.

The V and J genes are TRBV6-6 and TRBJ2-5, with a weak D call TRBD1 (6 bases). Germline V gene sequence: CDR1 MNHNY, CDR2 SVGAGI (reference sequence). Trimming removed 5 bases at V and 2 bases at J, with 21 bases between. This CDR3 has 17 residues. The DNA of the CDR3 is TGTGCCAGCAGTCCCCGTCTTGGGGGCAACACTCAAGAGACCCAGTACTTC. It is translated as CASSPRLGGNTQETQYF.

V usage is TRBV28 and J usage is TRBJ1-2, with 7 positions matching TRBD1. CDR3 size: 14 residues. The V gene end was trimmed by 6 bases and the J gene end by 3 bases; junction bases not matched to a gene: 7. CDR1 is MDHEN and CDR2 is SYDVKM in the germline V gene. The CDR3 loop reads CASRSWTGDYGYTF. The CDR3, as DNA: TGTGCCAGCAGATCGTGGACAGGAGACTATGGCTACACCTTC.

Concerning this clone: This specimen includes other DNA sequences encoding the same CDR3. This chain connects TRBV6-5 to TRBJ1-2; 7 bases map to TRBD1. The CDR3 contains 14 residues. In germline, CDR1 is MNHEY, CDR2 SVGAGI. The V and J ends lost 4 bases and 2 bases, in that order; junction bases with no gene match: 4. The CDR3 sequence: CASSSGQSNYGYTF. The CDR3 region has the DNA TGTGCCAGCAGTTCGGGACAGTCCAACTATGGCTACACCTTC.

This clone was seen a single time. J is TRBJ2-7 and V is TRBV4-2, with 9 positions matching TRBD1. The junction had 6 bases not matched to a gene; V was cut back by 4 bases and J by 2 bases. The CDR3 is made up of 15 amino acids. Germline V gene data show CDR1 as LGHNA and CDR2 as YNFKEQ. This chain's CDR3 is CASSPPGQGTYEQYF. CDR3 bases: TGTGCCAGCAGCCCGCCGGGACAGGGTACCTACGAGCAGTACTTC.

The V and J genes are TRBV7-2 and TRBJ2-1, with D perhaps matching TRBD2 (6 bases). Trimming stripped 5 bases from V and 0 bases from J, with 11 bases between. There are 15 residues in the CDR3. Germline V gives CDR1 SGHTA, CDR2 FQGNSA. For the CDR3, the DNA is TGTGCCAGCAGCCTAGGAGGGATCTCCTACAATGAGCAGTTCTTC. Translating gives CASSLGGISYNEQFF. The full variable domain, rest sourced from reference TRBV7-2 and TRBJ2-1, is GAGVSQSPSNKVTEKGKDVELRCDPISGHTALYWYRQSLGQGLEFLIYFQGNSAPDKSGLPSDRFSAERTGGSVSTLTIQRTQQEDSAVYLCASSLGGISYNEQFFGPGTRLTVL.

The chain employs TRBV5-1 and TRBJ2-7, with 9 bases identical to TRBD1. The V gene end was trimmed by 4 bases and the J gene end by 2 bases; junction bases not matched to a gene: 7. CDR1 is SGHRS, CDR2 YFSETQ, per germline. This CDR3 contains 15 residues. CDR3 sequence: CASSVGQGPAYEQYF. CDR3 DNA: TGCGCCAGCAGCGTTGGACAGGGGCCGGCCTACGAGCAGTACTTC. Complete variable domain (other parts from reference TRBV5-1 and TRBJ2-7): KAGVTQTPRYLIKTRGQQVTLSCSPISGHRSVSWYQQTPGQGLQFLFEYFSETQRNKGNFPGRFSGRQFSNSRSEMNVSTLELGDSALYLCASSVGQGPAYEQYFGPGTRLTVT.

The chain uses TRBV29-1 and TRBJ2-1; 8 nucleotides line up with TRBD1. The length of the CDR3 is 14 residues. V was pared by 7 bases and J by 9 bases, with 14 bases of the junction left unmatched. CDR1 SQVTM and CDR2 ANQGSEA come from the germline V gene. DNA for the CDR3: TGCAGCGGCAAAACAGGGGGGACCGTGGTTGAGCAGTTCTTC. Protein sequence: CSGKTGGTVVEQFF.

For this clone: One end of the junction varies from germline; a read error may be responsible. The sample contains more than one DNA sequence encoding this CDR3. J is TRBJ2-7 and V is TRBV28; D uncertain. The length of the CDR3 is 15 residues. Germline loops: CDR1 MDHEN, CDR2 SYDVKM. The CDR3 DNA reads TGTGCCAGCAGTTTTCTAAGAAAAAGCTCCTACGAACAGTACTTC. It yields the protein CASSFLRKSSYEQYF. The variable domain in full, with the rest retrieved from reference TRBV28 and TRBJ2-7, is DVKVTQSSRYLVKRTGEKVFLECVQDMDHENMFWYRQDPGLGLRLIYFSYDVKMKEKGDIPEGYSVSREKKERFSLILESASTNQTSMYLCASSFLRKSSYEQYFGPGTRLTVT.

This clone has a handful of counts. V and J are TRBV5-4 and TRBJ1-1; D is possibly TRBD1 (5 bases). Germline V gene lookup returns CDR1 SGHNT and CDR2 YYREEE (reference sequence). This CDR3 region has 15 residues. The germline V and J ends were trimmed by 4 bases and 5 bases, with 18 bases remaining between them. CDR3 sequence: CASSPVAGEGTEAFF. The DNA of the CDR3 is TGTGCCAGCAGCCCGGTTGCGGGGGAGGGTACTGAAGCTTTCTTT.

This chain links TRBV28 with TRBJ1-2, with 7 positions matching TRBD1. The CDR3 extends over 12 amino acids. Germline trimming cut 6 bases from V and 8 bases from J; bases unmatched to any gene: 6. CDR1 is MDHEN and CDR2 is SYDVKM in the germline V gene. The CDR3 sequence: CASRSTGDGYTF. In DNA form, the CDR3 reads TGTGCCAGCAGGAGCACAGGGGACGGCTACACCTTC.

The chain carries TRBV6-5 and TRBJ1-1; TRBD1 agrees at 7 bases. The CDR3 consists of 15 residues. The germline V gene encodes CDR1 MNHEY and CDR2 SVGAGI. The V segment lost 6 bases and the J segment 1 base; nucleotides outside the gene matches: 8. The CDR3 DNA is TGTGCCAGCAGGGTCAGACAGGGCGGGAACACTGAAGCTTTCTTT. Its protein is CASRVRQGGNTEAFF.

CDR3 DNA: TGCGCCAGCAGCCAAGCGATCGAGGGAGAGCAGTACTTC. Translation: CASSQAIEGEQYF. The chain employs TRBV4-1 and TRBJ2-7, with a possible D match to TRBD2 (5 bases). V dropped 1 base and J dropped 7 bases, with 11 bases sitting between them. CDR3 size: 13 residues. Germline V CDR1 and CDR2: MGHRA, YSYEKL.

The chain carries TRBV28 and TRBJ2-2, with 10 bases matching TRBD1. The V gene's germline CDR1 is MDHEN and CDR2 SYDVKM. V gave up 5 bases and J gave up 5 bases; unmatched junction bases: 8. This CDR3 has 16 amino acids. CDR3: CASSTTGTGETGELFF. Here the CDR3 DNA reads TGTGCCAGCAGTACTACCGGGACAGGGGAAACCGGGGAGCTGTTTTTT.

This chain connects TRBV7-9 to TRBJ2-3; weak D call: TRBD2 (6 bases). The germline V gene has CDR1 SEHNR and CDR2 FQNEAQ (reference sequence). The CDR3 consists of 16 residues. Trimming left V 5 bases short and J 3 bases short, with 18 bases between. CDR3 in amino acids: CASSAGGGGLTDTQYF. For the CDR3, the DNA is TGTGCCAGCAGCGCTGGGGGAGGAGGGCTGACAGATACGCAGTATTTT.

This chain uses TRBV30 with TRBJ2-4; D perhaps matches TRBD1 (6 bases). Germline CDR1 and CDR2: GTSNPN and SVGIG (reference sequence). The CDR3 length is 14 residues. Trimming took off 2 bases at V and 5 bases at J, with 13 bases between the two ends. As DNA, the CDR3 is TGTGCCTGGAGTAGGGCAGGGGATCAAAACATTCAGTACTTC. It yields the protein CAWSRAGDQNIQYF.

This clone was seen at least ten times. V and J are TRBV10-3 and TRBJ2-7; 7 nucleotides line up with TRBD1. With 9 bases clipped from V and 6 bases from J, the junction kept 2 bases outside the gene matches. Germline values: CDR1 ENHRY, CDR2 SYGVKD. The CDR3 covers 10 residues. CDR3 sequence: CAMGQSEQYF. For the CDR3, the DNA is TGTGCCATGGGACAGAGCGAGCAGTACTTC.

The chain has TRBV9 and TRBJ2-3; D is perhaps TRBD2 (6 bases). Per germline, CDR1 SGDLS and CDR2 YYNGEE. This CDR3 region has 14 residues. The germline V and J ends were trimmed by 4 bases and 2 bases, with 11 bases remaining between them. CDR3 residues: CASSPGLITDTQYF. Here the CDR3 DNA reads TGTGCCAGCAGCCCGGGACTGATCACAGATACGCAGTATTTT. Variable domain in full (rest from reference TRBV9 and TRBJ2-3): DSGVTQTPKHLITATGQRVTLRCSPRSGDLSVYWYQQSLDQGLQFLIQYYNGEERAKGNILERFSAQQFPDLHSELNLSSLELGDSALYFCASSPGLITDTQYFGPGTRLTVL.

The V gene is TRBV4-1, the J gene TRBJ1-2, with 7 nucleotides matching TRBD1. Losses at the gene ends were 1 base for V and 4 bases for J; bases not matched to a gene: 6. Germline loops: CDR1 MGHRA, CDR2 YSYEKL. The length of the CDR3 is 15 residues. DNA of the CDR3: TGCGCCAGCAGCCAAGCATCGGACAGGAGCTATGGCTACACCTTC. As protein: CASSQASDRSYGYTF.